These 3 T cell receptor beta chains share one sample of origin, sequenced in a study of T cells after yellow fever vaccination. TCRdb fed the 5' RACE reads into MiXCR, producing one record per CDR3 protein. The profile shows hundreds of thousands of distinct CDR3 sequences, less than 20% of them singletons. Sample: PBMCs, taken 5 days after the first yellow fever vaccination. Every receptor here comes from a man between 18 and 29 years old who received the YFV17D yellow fever vaccine.

This sequence joins TRBV12-3 or TRBV12-4 and TRBJ1-5; D possibly corresponds to TRBD1 (5 bases). CDR3 size: 16 residues. V lost 3 bases, J lost 1 base, and 13 bases lay in between. The CDR3 nucleotides read TGTGCCAGCAGTTTCCCGCAGGGCGGAAGCAATCAGCCCCAGCATTTT. This codes for CASSFPQGGSNQPQHF.

This clonotype showed up just a few times. J is TRBJ1-3 and V is TRBV13, with 8 bases lining up with TRBD1. The CDR3 sequence is 15 residues long. CDR1 is PRHDT, CDR2 FYEKMQ, per germline (reference sequence). The trim removed 1 base at V and 2 bases at J, leaving 1 base unmatched. CDR3 DNA sequence: TGTGCCAGCAGCTTAGCAGGGGGCACTGGAAACACCATATATTTT. Protein: CASSLAGGTGNTIYF. The complete variable domain, with remaining parts taken from reference TRBV13 and TRBJ1-3, reads AAGVIQSPRHLIKEKRETATLKCYPIPRHDTVYWYQQGPGQDPQFLISFYEKMQSDKGSIPDRFSAQQFSDYHSELNMSSLELGDSALYFCASSLAGGTGNTIYFGEGSWLTVV.

The chain recombines TRBV7-9 with TRBJ2-5; weak D call: TRBD2 (6 bases). This CDR3 spans 15 amino acids. Germline V gives CDR1 SEHNR, CDR2 FQNEAQ (reference sequence). Trimming removed 2 bases at V and 5 bases at J, with 15 bases between. CDR3 amino acids: CASSLTGNLAETQYF. DNA of the CDR3: TGTGCCAGCAGCTTAACGGGTAACCTAGCGGAGACCCAGTACTTC.